Listed below are T cell receptor beta chains from one sample, sequenced in a study of blood T cell repertoires in COVID-19. Repertoires were generated with immunoSEQ multiplex PCR, while TCRdb's copy carries only in-frame clones and drops some. The sample yields about 480,000 clones, 89% seen once. Material: peripheral blood. The source is a man aged 18 to 30 with COVID-19, enrolled during active disease. Each CDR3 is given with its conserved first and last residue. A D gene is named only where the DNA matches it firmly. The listing skips clone size in some rows; elsewhere it reads once, few, many or a size class.

D gene	clone size	V gene	J gene	CDR3 DNA	CDR3 protein
-	-	TRBV25-1	TRBJ1-4	TGTGCCAGCAGTGAAAGGGGAGGTGTTGAAAAACTGTTTTTT	CASSERGGVEKLFF
-	-	TRBV14	TRBJ2-1	TGTGCCAGCAGCCATTCCGAGGGTCGAGACTACAATGAGCAGTTCTTC	CASSHSEGRDYNEQFF
TRBD1	-	TRBV6-5	TRBJ1-2	TGTGCCAGCAGTACCGGACAGGGGATCGGTGGCTACACCTTC	CASSTGQGIGGYTF
TRBD1	few	TRBV18	TRBJ1-4	TGTGCCAGCTCACCCATTACAGGGGGAGAAAATGAAAAACTGTTTTTT	CASSPITGGENEKLFF
TRBD1	medium-sized	TRBV5-1	TRBJ1-6	TGCGCCAGCAGCTTCGGGACAGGGAGTTCACCCCTCCACTTT	CASSFGTGSSPLHF
-	-	TRBV19	TRBJ2-3	TGTGCCAGTAGTATCTTTTGGGAGGACACAGATACGCAGTATTTT	CASSIFWEDTDTQYF
TRBD2	-	TRBV15	TRBJ2-7	TGTGCCACCAGCAGTATATCAGCGGGAGGGGACCCCGAGCAGTACTTC	CATSSISAGGDPEQYF
-	once	TRBV16	TRBJ2-7	TGTGCCAGCAGCCAATTTGTGGGAGACACCTACGAGCAGTACTTC	CASSQFVGDTYEQYF
-	-	TRBV10-2	TRBJ2-3	TGCGCCAGCAGCACTAGCACAGATACGCAGTATTTT	CASSTSTDTQYF
-	-	TRBV6-5	TRBJ2-2	TGTGCCAGCGGTCCAGGGGTAGTCACCGGGGAGCTGTTTTTT	CASGPGVVTGELFF
TRBD2	once	TRBV3-1/TRBV3-2	TRBJ2-1	TGTGCCAGCAGCCAAGGACTAGCGGGACTATCTGAGCAGTTCTTC	CASSQGLAGLSEQFF
-	-	TRBV7-2	TRBJ1-2	TGTGCCAGCAGCTTTAGCCCCCAAAATGGCTACACCTTC	CASSFSPQNGYTF
-	-	TRBV19	TRBJ2-7	TGTGCCAGTAGTATGACGGAGAGCTCCTACGAGCAGTACTTC	CASSMTESSYEQYF
TRBD2	-	TRBV29-1	TRBJ2-1	TGCAGCGTTGAAGATCCGGGACTAGCGGGCCAAACCTCATTAAATGAGCAGTTCTTC	CSVEDPGLAGQTSLNEQFF
-	once	TRBV6-5	TRBJ1-1	TGTGCCAGCAGTTCGAACAGGAACCGCTTCTTT	CASSSNRNRFF
-	-	TRBV4-1	TRBJ1-2	TGCGCCAGCAGCCCGGACACAAACTATGGCTACACCTTC	CASSPDTNYGYTF
TRBD1	few	TRBV4-1	TRBJ1-5	TGCGCCAGCAGCCAAGGAGACAGGGGTTTGCAGCCCCAGCATTTT	CASSQGDRGLQPQHF
-	once	TRBV28	TRBJ1-2	TGTGCCAGCAGTTTATATGCAGGGCCCTATGGCTACACCTTC	CASSLYAGPYGYTF
TRBD1	-	TRBV19	TRBJ1-2	TGTGCCAGTAGTATTAGGACAGGGGATGGCTACACCTTC	CASSIRTGDGYTF
-	-	TRBV6-4	TRBJ2-1	TGTGCCAGCAAAAACAGATTTAACTCCTACAATGAGCAGTTCTTC	CASKNRFNSYNEQFF
-	-	TRBV5-6	TRBJ1-4	TGTGCCAGCAGCTCCGGCGGCCGAGATAATGAAAAACTGTTTTTT	CASSSGGRDNEKLFF
-	few	TRBV6-5	TRBJ2-7	TGTGCCAGCAGGGGGAGCTCCTACGAGCAGTACTTC	CASRGSSYEQYF
-	-	TRBV7-2	TRBJ1-5	TGTGCCAGCAGCTTACAGGGGAGATTCAATCAGCCCCAGCATTTT	CASSLQGRFNQPQHF
TRBD2	-	TRBV9	TRBJ2-7	TGTGCCAGCAGCGTAGGAGCGGGGGGATCTTTCGAGCAGTACTTC	CASSVGAGGSFEQYF
TRBD1	-	TRBV6-5	TRBJ2-7	TGTGCCAGCAGTCTATATGGGGACAGGGCTTACGAGCAGTACTTC	CASSLYGDRAYEQYF
TRBD1	once	TRBV18	TRBJ2-7	TGTGCCAGCTCACCACCCGGGACAGGCTACGAGCAGTACTTC	CASSPPGTGYEQYF
TRBD1	-	TRBV7-6	TRBJ1-6	TGTGCCAGCAGCTTAAGCCAGGGGGTTAATTCACCCCTCCACTTT	CASSLSQGVNSPLHF
TRBD1	-	TRBV9	TRBJ1-5	TGTGCCAGCAGTCCTACGGCCGGACAGGGGGGCCAGCCCCAGCATTTT	CASSPTAGQGGQPQHF
TRBD1	-	TRBV3-1/TRBV3-2	TRBJ2-5	TGTGCCAGCAGCCAAGAATCACTTTCAGGACAGGGATATCAAGAGACCCAGTACTTC	CASSQESLSGQGYQETQYF
TRBD1	-	TRBV5-5	TRBJ1-2	TGTGCCAGCAGCTCGGGACAGGGGGGCCCTTATGGCTACACCTTC	CASSSGQGGPYGYTF
-	few	TRBV6-6	TRBJ2-7	TGTGCCAGCAGGGCAGGTTTGACATACGAGCAGTACTTC	CASRAGLTYEQYF
-	-	TRBV7-9	TRBJ2-1	TGTGCCAGCAGCTTAAATTCGTGGAGAGAGTCAAATGAGCAGTTCTTC	CASSLNSWRESNEQFF
-	-	TRBV3-1/TRBV3-2	TRBJ1-5	TGTGCCAGCAGTGACGGGTGGAACCAGCATTTT	CASSDGWNQHF
TRBD1	-	TRBV6-5	TRBJ1-2	TGTGCCAGCGATGGAGGACAGGGAGGCGGCTACACCTTC	CASDGGQGGGYTF
TRBD1	-	TRBV7-9	TRBJ1-6	TGTGCCAGCAGCCCGATCAGGGGGGATTCACCCCTCCACTTT	CASSPIRGDSPLHF
TRBD1	-	TRBV2	TRBJ2-3	TGTGCCAGCAGCCGGACAGGGATCCTCACAGATACGCAGTATTTT	CASSRTGILTDTQYF
-	-	TRBV19	TRBJ2-1	TGTGCCAGTAGTAACACGGGACTCCTCGGGTACAATGAGCAGTTCTTC	CASSNTGLLGYNEQFF
-	-	TRBV5-1	TRBJ1-1	TGCGCCAGCAGCTACCTAGGACCTAAGGGGACTGAAGCTTTCTTT	CASSYLGPKGTEAFF
TRBD1	-	TRBV27	TRBJ1-5	TGTGCCAGCAGTCGACTGGACAGGGGGCTTCGCAATCAGCCCCAACATTTT	CASSRLDRGLRNQPQHF
-	-	TRBV15	TRBJ1-4	-	CATSILDDRVNEKLFF
TRBD1	-	TRBV6-5	TRBJ2-2	TGTGCCAGCAGTATAACAGGGGGCACCGGGGAGCTGTTTTTT	CASSITGGTGELFF
TRBD1	-	TRBV30	TRBJ2-6	TGTGCCTGCGCGGGACAGGGGGAGGCTGGGGCCAACGTCCTGACTTTC	CACAGQGEAGANVLTF
-	-	TRBV3-1/TRBV3-2	TRBJ2-7	TGTGCCAGCACCCTGGGGAGTCACGGCGAGCAGTACTTC	CASTLGSHGEQYF